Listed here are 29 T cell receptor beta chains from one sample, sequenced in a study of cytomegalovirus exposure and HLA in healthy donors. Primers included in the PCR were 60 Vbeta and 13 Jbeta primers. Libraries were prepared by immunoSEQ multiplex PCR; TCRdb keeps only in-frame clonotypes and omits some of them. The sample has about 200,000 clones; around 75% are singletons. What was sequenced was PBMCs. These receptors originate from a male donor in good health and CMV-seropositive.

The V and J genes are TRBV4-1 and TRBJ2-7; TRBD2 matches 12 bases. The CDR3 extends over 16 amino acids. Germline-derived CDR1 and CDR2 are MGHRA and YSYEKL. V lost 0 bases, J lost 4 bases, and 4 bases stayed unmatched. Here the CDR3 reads CASSQEATSGRYEQYF. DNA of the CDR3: TGCGCCAGCAGCCAAGAGGCAACTAGCGGGAGGTACGAGCAGTACTTC.

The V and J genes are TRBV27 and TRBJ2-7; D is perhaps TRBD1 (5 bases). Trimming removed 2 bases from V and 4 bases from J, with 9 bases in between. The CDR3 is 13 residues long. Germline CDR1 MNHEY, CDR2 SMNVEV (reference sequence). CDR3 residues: CASSLARDYEQYF. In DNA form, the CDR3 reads TGTGCCAGCAGTTTAGCCAGGGATTACGAGCAGTACTTC.

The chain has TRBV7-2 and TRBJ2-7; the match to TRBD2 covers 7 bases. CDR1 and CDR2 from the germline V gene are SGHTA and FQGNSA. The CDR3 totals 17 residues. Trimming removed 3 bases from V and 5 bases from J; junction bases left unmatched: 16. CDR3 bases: TGTGCCAGCAGCTTGGGGCCTGCGGGAGTCGGTGGGAACGAGCAGTACTTC. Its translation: CASSLGPAGVGGNEQYF.

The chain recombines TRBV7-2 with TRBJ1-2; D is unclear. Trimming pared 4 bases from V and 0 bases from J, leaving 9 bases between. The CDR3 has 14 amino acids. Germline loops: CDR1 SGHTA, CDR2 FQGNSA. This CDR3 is CASSSRYTNYGYTF. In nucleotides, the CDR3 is TGTGCCAGCAGCTCCAGATATACTAACTATGGCTACACCTTC. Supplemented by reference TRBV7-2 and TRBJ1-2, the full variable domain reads GAGVSQSPSNKVTEKGKDVELRCDPISGHTALYWYRQSLGQGLEFLIYFQGNSAPDKSGLPSDRFSAERTGGSVSTLTIQRTQQEDSAVYLCASSSRYTNYGYTFGSGTRLTVV.

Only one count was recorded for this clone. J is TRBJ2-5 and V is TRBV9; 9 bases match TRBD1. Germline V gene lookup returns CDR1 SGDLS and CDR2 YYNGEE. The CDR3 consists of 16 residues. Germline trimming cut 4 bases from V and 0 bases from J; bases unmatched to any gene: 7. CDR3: CASSTGTGTNQETQYF. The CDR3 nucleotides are TGTGCCAGCAGCACCGGGACAGGGACGAACCAAGAGACCCAGTACTTC. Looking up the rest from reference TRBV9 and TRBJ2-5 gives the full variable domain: DSGVTQTPKHLITATGQRVTLRCSPRSGDLSVYWYQQSLDQGLQFLIQYYNGEERAKGNILERFSAQQFPDLHSELNLSSLELGDSALYFCASSTGTGTNQETQYFGPGTRLLVL.

The chain's CDR3 is CASSMGGYSNQPQHF. The CDR3, as DNA: TGTGCCAGTAGTATGGGGGGTTATAGCAATCAGCCCCAGCATTTT. The chain has TRBV19 and TRBJ1-5; maybe TRBD1 (5 bases). The germline V and J ends were trimmed by 3 bases and 0 bases, with 9 bases remaining between them. The germline V gene has CDR1 LNHDA and CDR2 SQIVND (reference sequence). This CDR3 spans 15 amino acids. The full variable domain, in which reference TRBV19 and TRBJ1-5 provide the parts outside the CDR3, is DGGITQSPKYLFRKEGQNVTLSCEQNLNHDAMYWYRQDPGQGLRLIYYSQIVNDFQKGDIAEGYSVSREKKESFPLTVTSAQKNPTAFYLCASSMGGYSNQPQHFGDGTRLSIL.

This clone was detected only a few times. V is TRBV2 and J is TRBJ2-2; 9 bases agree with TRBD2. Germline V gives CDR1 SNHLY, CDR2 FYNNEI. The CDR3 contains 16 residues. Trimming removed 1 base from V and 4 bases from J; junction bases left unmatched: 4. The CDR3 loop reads CASSEGGGRATGELFF. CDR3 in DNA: TGTGCCAGCAGTGAAGGAGGCGGGAGGGCCACCGGGGAGCTGTTTTTT. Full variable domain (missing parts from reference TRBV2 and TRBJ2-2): EPEVTQTPSHQVTQMGQEVILRCVPISNHLYFYWYRQILGQKVEFLVSFYNNEISEKSEIFDDQFSVERPDGSNFTLKIRSTKLEDSAMYFCASSEGGGRATGELFFGEGSRLTVL.

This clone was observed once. This CDR3 reads CASSTSSGRYNEQFF. The DNA of the CDR3 is TGTGCCAGCAGCACATCTAGCGGGAGGTACAATGAGCAGTTCTTC. The chain uses TRBV7-2 and TRBJ2-1; TRBD2 agrees at 11 bases. The V gene end was trimmed by 5 bases and the J gene end by 4 bases; junction bases not matched to a gene: 4. Germline CDR1 and CDR2: SGHTA and FQGNSA. This CDR3 is 15 amino acids long.

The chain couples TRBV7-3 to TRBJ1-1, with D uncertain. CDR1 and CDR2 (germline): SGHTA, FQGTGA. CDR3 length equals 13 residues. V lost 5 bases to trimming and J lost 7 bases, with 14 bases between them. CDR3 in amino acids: CASSERYGFEAFF. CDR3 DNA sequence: TGTGCCAGCAGCGAAAGGTACGGGTTTGAAGCTTTCTTT. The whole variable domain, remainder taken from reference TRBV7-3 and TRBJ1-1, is GAGVSQTPSNKVTEKGKYVELRCDPISGHTALYWYRQSLGQGPEFLIYFQGTGAADDSGLPNDRFFAVRPEGSVSTLKIQRTERGDSAVYLCASSERYGFEAFFGQGTRLTVV.

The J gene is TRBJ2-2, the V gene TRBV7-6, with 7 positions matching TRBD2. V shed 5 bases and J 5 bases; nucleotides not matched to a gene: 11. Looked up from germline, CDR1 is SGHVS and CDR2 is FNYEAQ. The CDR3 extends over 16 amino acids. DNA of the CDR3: TGTGCCAGCAGCCAGCTGGCCGGGACTATTACCGGGGAGCTGTTTTTT. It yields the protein CASSQLAGTITGELFF.

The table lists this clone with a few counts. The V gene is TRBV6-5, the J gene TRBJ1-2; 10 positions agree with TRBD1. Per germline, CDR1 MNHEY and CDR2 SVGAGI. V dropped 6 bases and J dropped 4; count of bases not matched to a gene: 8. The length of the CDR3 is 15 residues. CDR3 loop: CASSSQTGGGYGYTF. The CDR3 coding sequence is TGTGCCAGCAGCTCGCAGACAGGGGGCGGCTATGGCTACACCTTC.

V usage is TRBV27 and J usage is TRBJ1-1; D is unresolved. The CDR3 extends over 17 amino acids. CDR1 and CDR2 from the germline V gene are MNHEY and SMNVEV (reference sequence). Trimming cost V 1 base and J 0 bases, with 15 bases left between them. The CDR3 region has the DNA TGTGCCAGCAGTTTATTCTCTCTGAGCCTCATGAACACTGAAGCTTTCTTT. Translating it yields CASSLFSLSLMNTEAFF.

The CDR3 protein is CAIRRQGVSTEAFF. CDR3 nucleotide sequence: TGTGCCATCAGACGACAGGGGGTATCTACTGAAGCTTTCTTT. The chain links TRBV10-3 to TRBJ1-1; TRBD1 aligns across 9 bases. The length of the CDR3 is 14 residues. Germline lookup yields CDR1 ENHRY and CDR2 SYGVKD. V was pared by 6 bases and J by 5 bases, with 7 bases of the junction left unmatched.

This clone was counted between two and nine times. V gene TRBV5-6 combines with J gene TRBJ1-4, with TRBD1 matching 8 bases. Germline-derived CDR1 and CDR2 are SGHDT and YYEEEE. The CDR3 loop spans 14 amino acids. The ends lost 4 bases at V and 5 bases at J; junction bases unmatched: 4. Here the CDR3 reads CASSEQGENEKLFF. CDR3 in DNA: TGTGCCAGCAGCGAACAGGGGGAAAATGAAAAACTGTTTTTT.

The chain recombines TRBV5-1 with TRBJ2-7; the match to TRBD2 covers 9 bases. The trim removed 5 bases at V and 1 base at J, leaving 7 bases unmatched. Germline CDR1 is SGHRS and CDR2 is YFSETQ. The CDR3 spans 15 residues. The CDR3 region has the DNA TGCGCCAGCAGTCCTCGCGGGGGGGAGTCCTACGAGCAGTACTTC. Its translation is CASSPRGGESYEQYF.

This chain's CDR3 is CAWKDRGQEQYF. DNA for the CDR3: TGTGCCTGGAAGGACAGGGGTCAAGAGCAGTACTTC. The chain is built from TRBV30 and TRBJ2-7; 9 bases map to TRBD1. The CDR3 length is 12 residues. The V gene's germline CDR1 is GTSNPN and CDR2 SVGIG (reference sequence). Unmatched junction bases numbered 5, after V lost 4 bases and J lost 7 bases.

CDR3 loop: CASSLTGETSKTQYF. The CDR3 nucleotides are TGTGCCAGCAGCCTGACAGGGGAAACGTCGAAGACCCAGTACTTC. The chain links TRBV7-3 to TRBJ2-5; 8 bases agree with TRBD1. This CDR3 has 15 residues. Unmatched junction bases numbered 11, after V lost 5 bases and J lost 6 bases. Germline CDR1 reads SGHTA; CDR2 reads FQGTGA.

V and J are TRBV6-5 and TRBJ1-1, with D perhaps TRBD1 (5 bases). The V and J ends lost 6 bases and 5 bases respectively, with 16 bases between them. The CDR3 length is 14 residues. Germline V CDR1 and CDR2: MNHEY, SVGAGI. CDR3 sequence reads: CASSPGVGRTEAFF. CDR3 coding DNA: TGTGCCAGCAGCCCGGGGGTGGGTAGGACTGAAGCTTTCTTT.

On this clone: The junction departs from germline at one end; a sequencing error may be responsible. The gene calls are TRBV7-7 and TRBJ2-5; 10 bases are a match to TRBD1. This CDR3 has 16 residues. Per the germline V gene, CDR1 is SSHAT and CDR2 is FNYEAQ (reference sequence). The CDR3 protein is CASSLLGQGDSETQYF. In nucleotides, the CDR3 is TGTGCTAGCAGCTTACTTGGACAGGGGGATTCGGAGACCCAGTACTTC. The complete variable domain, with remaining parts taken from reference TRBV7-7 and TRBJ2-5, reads GAGVSQSPRYKVTKRGQDVTLRCDPISSHATLYWYQQALGQGPEFLTYFNYEAQPDKSGLPSDRFSAERPEGSISTLTIQRTEQRDSAMYRCASSLLGQGDSETQYFGPGTRLLVL.

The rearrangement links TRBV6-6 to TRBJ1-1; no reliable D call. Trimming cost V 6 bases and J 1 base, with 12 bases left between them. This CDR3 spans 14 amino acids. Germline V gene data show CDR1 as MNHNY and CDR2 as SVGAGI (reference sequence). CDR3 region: CASRPRARNTEAFF. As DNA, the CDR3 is TGTGCCAGCAGGCCCCGCGCACGGAACACTGAAGCTTTCTTT.

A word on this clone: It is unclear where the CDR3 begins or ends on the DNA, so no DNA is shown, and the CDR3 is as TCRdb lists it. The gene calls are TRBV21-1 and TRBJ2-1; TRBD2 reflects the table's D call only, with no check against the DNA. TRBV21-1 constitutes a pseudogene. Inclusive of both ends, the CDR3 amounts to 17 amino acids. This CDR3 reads CASGIYGVAGGNNEQFF.

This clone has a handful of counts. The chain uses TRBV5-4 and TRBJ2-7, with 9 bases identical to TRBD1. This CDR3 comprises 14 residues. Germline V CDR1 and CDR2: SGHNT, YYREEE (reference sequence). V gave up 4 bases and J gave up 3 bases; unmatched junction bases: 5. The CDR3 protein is CASSGTGLSYEQYF. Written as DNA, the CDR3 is TGTGCCAGCAGCGGGACAGGGCTTAGCTACGAGCAGTACTTC.

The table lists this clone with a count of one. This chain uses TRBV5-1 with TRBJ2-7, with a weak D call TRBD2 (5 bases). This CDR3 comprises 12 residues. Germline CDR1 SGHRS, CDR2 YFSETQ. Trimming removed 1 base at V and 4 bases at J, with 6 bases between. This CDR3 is CASSLSGYEQYF. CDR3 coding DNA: TGCGCCAGCAGCTTGTCGGGGTACGAGCAGTACTTC.

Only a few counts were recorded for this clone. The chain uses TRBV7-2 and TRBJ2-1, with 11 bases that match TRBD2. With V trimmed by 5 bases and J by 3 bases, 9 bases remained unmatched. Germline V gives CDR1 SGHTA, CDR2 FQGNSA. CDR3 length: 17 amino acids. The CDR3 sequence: CASSHRALAGGYNEQFF. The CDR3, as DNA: TGTGCCAGCAGCCACCGGGCTCTAGCGGGGGGCTACAATGAGCAGTTCTTC.

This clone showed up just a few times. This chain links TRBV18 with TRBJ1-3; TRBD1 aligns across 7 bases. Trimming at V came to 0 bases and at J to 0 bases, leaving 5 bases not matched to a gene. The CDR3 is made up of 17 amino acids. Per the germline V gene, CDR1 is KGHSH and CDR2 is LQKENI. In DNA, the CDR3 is TGTGCCAGCTCACCACCGGGACAGCAAATCTCTGGAAACACCATATATTTT. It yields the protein CASSPPGQQISGNTIYF.

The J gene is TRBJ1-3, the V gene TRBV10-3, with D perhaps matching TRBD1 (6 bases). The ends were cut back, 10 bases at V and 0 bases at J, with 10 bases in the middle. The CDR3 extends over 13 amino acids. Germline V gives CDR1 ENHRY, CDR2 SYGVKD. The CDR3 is CATSRGSGNTIYF. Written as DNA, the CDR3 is TGTGCCACGTCCAGGGGCTCTGGAAACACCATATATTTT.

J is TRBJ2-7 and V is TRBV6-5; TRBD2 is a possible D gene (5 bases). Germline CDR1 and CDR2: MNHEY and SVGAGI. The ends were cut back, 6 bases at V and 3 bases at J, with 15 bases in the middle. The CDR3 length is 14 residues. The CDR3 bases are TGTGCCAGCAGCCGCACTCCGGGGAACTACGAGCAGTACTTC. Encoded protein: CASSRTPGNYEQYF.

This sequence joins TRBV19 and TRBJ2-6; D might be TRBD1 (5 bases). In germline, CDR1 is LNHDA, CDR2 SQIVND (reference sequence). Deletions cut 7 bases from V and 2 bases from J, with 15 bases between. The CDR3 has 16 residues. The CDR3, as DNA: TGTGCCAGTACCACCAAGGGGTACCCTGGGGCCAACGTCCTGACTTTC. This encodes CASTTKGYPGANVLTF.

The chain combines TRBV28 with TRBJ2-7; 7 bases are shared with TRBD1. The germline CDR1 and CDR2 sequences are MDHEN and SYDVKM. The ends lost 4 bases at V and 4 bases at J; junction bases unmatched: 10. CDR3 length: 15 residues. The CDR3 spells CASSSLGQDGYEQYF. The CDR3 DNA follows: TGTGCCAGCAGTTCCCTCGGACAGGACGGGTACGAGCAGTACTTC.